The rows below give T cell receptor beta chains drawn from one sample of a study of blood T cell repertoires in COVID-19. Only in-frame clones appear in the TCRdb table, and some are missing; sequencing was by immunoSEQ multiplex PCR. The sample comprises around 370,000 clones, about 90% of which are singletons, and 6% to 8% rests with the top ten. The sequenced material came from peripheral blood. The source is a woman aged 70 to 79 with COVID-19, enrolled during active disease. Each CDR3 is given with its conserved first and last residue. D genes are given only for firm matches. The size field is filled for only some rows; it gives once, few, many or a size class.

clone size | D gene | J gene | V gene | CDR3 DNA | CDR3 protein
- | TRBD1 | TRBJ2-7 | TRBV6-5 | TGTGCCAGCAGTTGGGACAGTAGCTCCTACGAGCAGTACTTC | CASSWDSSSYEQYF
- | TRBD2 | TRBJ2-3 | TRBV7-2 | TGTGCCAGCAGCCTGACTAGCGGGGGGAACACAGATACGCAGTATTTT | CASSLTSGGNTDTQYF
- | TRBD1 | TRBJ1-1 | TRBV10-3 | TGTGCCATCAGTGGGGAAAACAGGGGGAACACTGAAGCTTTCTTT | CAISGENRGNTEAFF
- | - | TRBJ2-1 | TRBV2 | TGTGCCAGCAGTGGGGAGGGGGGTCGCTCCTACAATGAGCAGTTCTTC | CASSGEGGRSYNEQFF
- | - | TRBJ2-3 | TRBV28 | TGTGCCACCAAGCTTGGGGGGGCTAGCACAGATACGCAGTATTTT | CATKLGGASTDTQYF
- | - | TRBJ1-2 | TRBV20-1 | TGCAGTGCCGGGGGCTACACCTTC | CSAGGYTF
- | - | TRBJ2-1 | TRBV2 | TGTGCCAGCAGTTACTACTCTGGCGGGGGCCCCTACAATGAGCAGTTCTTC | CASSYYSGGGPYNEQFF
- | - | TRBJ1-1 | TRBV14 | TGTGCCAGCAGCCCGCACATGAACACTGAAGCTTTCTTT | CASSPHMNTEAFF
- | TRBD1 | TRBJ2-7 | TRBV4-1 | TGCGCCAGCAGCCTAGGACAGGGGTTAGGGGAGCAGTACTTC | CASSLGQGLGEQYF
- | TRBD1 | TRBJ2-3 | TRBV5-4 | TGTGCCAGCAGATGGGACAGCGGCACAGATACGCAGTATTTT | CASRWDSGTDTQYF
once | - | TRBJ1-5 | TRBV10-3 | TGTGCCATCAGGGGAGGGGGAGAGGGCAATCAGCCCCAGCATTTT | CAIRGGGEGNQPQHF
- | TRBD1 | TRBJ1-6 | TRBV7-3 | TGTGCCAGCAGCTCCAGACAGGGTAGTTCACCCCTCCACTTT | CASSSRQGSSPLHF
- | - | TRBJ2-7 | TRBV6-5 | TGTGCCAGCAGTTGGCTCTCAGGGGGGCGCTACGAGCAGTACTTC | CASSWLSGGRYEQYF
- | TRBD2 | TRBJ2-3 | TRBV29-1 | TGCAGCGCCTTGATTAGCGGGGGGGCCCAGTATTTT | CSALISGGAQYF
- | - | TRBJ2-1 | TRBV6-5 | TGTGCCAGCACCAAAGGGGGAACCTACAATGAGCAGTTCTTC | CASTKGGTYNEQFF
- | TRBD1 | TRBJ1-3 | TRBV5-6 | TGTGCCAGCAGCTCGGGACAGGGCAAATGGGCTGGAAACACCATATATTTT | CASSSGQGKWAGNTIYF
- | TRBD1 | TRBJ1-2 | TRBV5-1 | TGCGCCAGCAGCTCAGCGGGACAGGGCGACTATGGCTACACCTTC | CASSSAGQGDYGYTF
- | - | TRBJ2-6 | TRBV5-4 | TGTGCCAGCAGCTTGGAGGTAGCCCCCTCTGGGGCCAACGTCCTGACTTTC | CASSLEVAPSGANVLTF
once | - | TRBJ1-1 | TRBV18 | TGTGCCAGCTCATCTATCGCTCCAGGGAACACTGAAGCTTTCTTT | CASSSIAPGNTEAFF
- | - | TRBJ1-2 | TRBV19 | TGTGCCAGTAGCCGAACCGGGACTGCACAGTTCTATGGCTACACCTTC | CASSRTGTAQFYGYTF
- | - | TRBJ1-2 | TRBV6-2/TRBV6-3 | TGTGCCAGCAGCCAGGACACAGGGTTTTATGGCTACACCTTC | CASSQDTGFYGYTF
- | - | TRBJ2-7 | TRBV2 | TGTGCCAGCAGCCGAGGGATAACCTACGAGCAGTACTTC | CASSRGITYEQYF
- | TRBD1 | TRBJ1-6 | TRBV27 | TGTGCCAGTGGACAGGGCGGAGGTAATTCACCCCTCCACTTT | CASGQGGGNSPLHF
- | TRBD1 | TRBJ1-6 | TRBV19 | TGTGCCAGTAGTATGGGACAGGTTAATTCACCCCTCCACTTT | CASSMGQVNSPLHF
once | TRBD2 | TRBJ2-7 | TRBV19 | TGTGCCAGTAGACCCTCCGGGGGGACCCTATACGAGCAGTACTTC | CASRPSGGTLYEQYF
- | TRBD1 | TRBJ1-5 | TRBV27 | TGTGCCAGCAGTCGACAGGGCTTGACGGTGGGTCAGCCCCAGCATTTT | CASSRQGLTVGQPQHF
- | - | TRBJ1-4 | TRBV6-5 | TGTGCCAGCAGTTACTCGAGGGTCGGGACACCTTTTTTT | CASSYSRVGTPFF
- | TRBD1 | TRBJ2-3 | TRBV27 | TGTGCCAGCAGTTTTCTTGGACAGGGGGCTGGAGATACGCAGTATTTT | CASSFLGQGAGDTQYF
- | TRBD1 | TRBJ2-6 | TRBV18 | TGTGCCAGCTCAGCCTCCGGGACAGGGATGGGAGGGGCCAACGTCCTGACTTTC | CASSASGTGMGGANVLTF
- | TRBD1 | TRBJ1-2 | TRBV2 | TGTGCCAGCAGTGAAATCGGGACAGGTTTGGGGCATGGCTACACCTTC | CASSEIGTGLGHGYTF